One sample yielded the 28 T cell receptor beta chains listed below, sequenced in a study of identical twins (dated by TCRdb to about 2016). Libraries were built with 5' RACE. The sequencing machine was an Illumina HiSeq 2000. TCRdb reran the public reads through fastp at Q25 and MiXCR, keeping productive beta chains. Each CDR3 protein gets just one entry, which takes the most common genes and DNA from the rows behind it. The sample profile shows about 1.7 million distinct CDR3 sequences; 25% to 35% of them were found once. The top ten hold 0.25% to 0.3% of the sample. Sequencing input: cord blood. The receptors stem from a newborn girl in good health.

This clonotype appeared a few times. The chain couples TRBV6-1 to TRBJ2-7; no clear D gene. The CDR3 sequence is 11 residues long. Trimming left V 6 bases short and J 6 bases short, with 9 bases between. In germline, CDR1 is MNHNS, CDR2 SASEGT. The DNA of the CDR3 is TGTGCCAGCAGGAGGAGTATCGAGCAGTACTTC. This gives the protein CASRRSIEQYF.

J is TRBJ2-3 and V is TRBV4-1; 14 bases line up with TRBD2. Losses at the gene ends were 2 bases for V and 3 bases for J; bases not matched to a gene: 10. This CDR3 comprises 19 residues. Germline CDR1 is MGHRA and CDR2 is YSYEKL. The CDR3 DNA follows: TGCGCCAGCAGCCAACGGACTAGCGGGAGGATCGGTTCGACAGATACGCAGTATTTT. Amino acids: CASSQRTSGRIGSTDTQYF.

A few counts support this clonotype. V is TRBV6-2 or TRBV6-3 and J is TRBJ1-2; 7 nucleotides align to TRBD1. CDR1 and CDR2 (germline): MNHEY, SVGEGT. Trimming took 4 bases from V and 7 from J; bases not matched to a gene: 6. This CDR3 contains 13 residues. The CDR3 reads CASSSRQGGGYTF. In DNA, the CDR3 is TGTGCCAGCAGTTCCAGACAGGGTGGTGGCTACACCTTC.

This clonotype was seen repeatedly, ten times or more. The rearrangement uses TRBV5-1 and TRBJ2-3; D possibly corresponds to TRBD2 (6 bases). CDR1 SGHRS and CDR2 YFSETQ come from the germline V gene. This CDR3 is 16 amino acids long. Trimming stripped 4 bases from V and 4 bases from J, with 19 bases between. The CDR3 region has the DNA TGCGCCAGCAGCGGGACTCCCCAGAGTGTCGCAGATACGCAGTATTTT. Translation: CASSGTPQSVADTQYF.

The rearrangement joins TRBV15 to TRBJ2-1; D uncertain. The V gene lost 5 bases and the J gene lost 3 bases, with 8 bases spanning the gap. This CDR3 is built from 13 residues. Germline V CDR1 and CDR2: LNHNV, YYDKDF (reference sequence). This CDR3 reads CATSGIHYNEQFF. The CDR3, as DNA: TGTGCCACCAGCGGAATTCACTACAATGAGCAGTTCTTC.

This clonotype was seen more than once but under ten times. V and J are TRBV28 and TRBJ1-2, with a weak D call TRBD1 (6 bases). The CDR3 length is 12 residues. Germline lookup yields CDR1 MDHEN and CDR2 SYDVKM. CDR3 loop: CASGQTFYGYTF. The CDR3 bases are TGTGCGAGCGGACAGACCTTTTATGGCTACACCTTC.

The chain couples TRBV5-1 to TRBJ1-2; possible D gene TRBD1, 6 bases. Germline-derived CDR1 and CDR2 are SGHRS and YFSETQ. The CDR3 has 13 amino acids. V was pared by 7 bases and J by 5 bases, with 15 bases between. The CDR3 region has the DNA TGCGCCAGCCAACCGCAGGGGACGTATGGCTACACCTTC. Its protein product is CASQPQGTYGYTF.

J is TRBJ1-1 and V is TRBV5-1; 7 bases agree with TRBD1. Losses at the gene ends were 2 bases for V and 3 bases for J; bases not matched to a gene: 7. CDR1 is SGHRS, CDR2 YFSETQ, per germline. The CDR3 runs to 15 residues. The DNA for the CDR3 is TGCGCCAGCAGCTTATTACAGGGGAGACACACTGAAGCTTTCTTT. Translated, it gives CASSLLQGRHTEAFF.

The chain uses TRBV4-1 and TRBJ2-2; 10 bases match TRBD2. Germline V gene data show CDR1 as MGHRA and CDR2 as YSYEKL. V shed 0 bases and J 0 bases; nucleotides not matched to a gene: 7. This CDR3 is 19 amino acids long. The CDR3 spells CASSQEALAGAPNTGELFF. CDR3 nucleotides: TGCGCCAGCAGCCAAGAGGCCCTAGCGGGAGCCCCGAACACCGGGGAGCTGTTTTTT.

This clonotype was counted a few times. The chain carries TRBV7-9 and TRBJ1-2; D is ambiguous. The CDR3 covers 14 residues. The V gene lost 5 bases and the J gene lost 10 bases, with 20 bases spanning the gap. Looked up from germline, CDR1 is SEHNR and CDR2 is FQNEAQ (reference sequence). In DNA form, the CDR3 reads TGTGCCAGCAGCGATAAGGCGCCGCGGAAAGACTACACCTTC. Translation gives CASSDKAPRKDYTF. The full variable domain, completed using reference TRBV7-9 and TRBJ1-2, is DTGVSQNPRHKITKRGQNVTFRCDPISEHNRLYWYRQTLGQGPEFLTYFQNEAQLEKSRLLSDRFSAERPKGSFSTLEIQRTEQGDSAMYLCASSDKAPRKDYTFGSGTRLTVV.

This clonotype showed up just once. This chain joins TRBV20-1 and TRBJ1-6; D gene uncertain. Germline V lookup: CDR1 DFQATT, CDR2 SNEGSKA (reference sequence). This CDR3 region has 12 residues. V dropped 8 bases and J dropped 7 bases, with 12 bases sitting between them. The CDR3, as DNA: TGCAGTCCCGGTTTGGGGAATTCACCCCTCCACTTT. Translation gives CSPGLGNSPLHF.

V gene TRBV12-3 or TRBV12-4 combines with J gene TRBJ2-7; TRBD2 agrees at 12 bases. CDR3 length: 17 residues. V was clipped by 3 bases and J by 4 bases; unmatched bases: 10. CDR3 sequence (DNA): TGTGCCAGCAGTTTGTACTTTGGACTAGCGGGACAGTACGAGCAGTACTTC. Protein product: CASSLYFGLAGQYEQYF.

The CDR3 DNA follows: TGCGCCAGCAGCTTGGCGGCGGGCAGCTCCTATAATTCACCCCTCCACTTT. This translates into CASSLAAGSSYNSPLHF. The chain combines TRBV5-1 with TRBJ1-6; D is unclear. Germline CDR1 is SGHRS and CDR2 is YFSETQ. The ends were cut back, 0 bases at V and 0 bases at J, with 10 bases in the middle. The length of the CDR3 is 17 residues.

V gene TRBV12-3 or TRBV12-4 combines with J gene TRBJ2-7; 10 nucleotides match TRBD2. The V and J ends lost 4 bases and 4 bases, in that order; junction bases with no gene match: 4. This CDR3 spans 14 amino acids. The CDR3 protein is CASSSGLAEYEQYF. In DNA, the CDR3 is TGTGCCAGCAGTTCCGGACTAGCGGAATACGAGCAGTACTTC.

The V and J genes are TRBV20-1 and TRBJ2-3; D is perhaps TRBD1 (6 bases). This CDR3 spans 14 amino acids. CDR1 DFQATT and CDR2 SNEGSKA come from the germline V gene (reference sequence). Trimming cost V 0 bases and J 4 bases, with 11 bases left between them. As DNA, the CDR3 is TGCAGTGCTAGAGATCAGGGGCACGCAGATACGCAGTATTTT. This encodes CSARDQGHADTQYF.

Of note for this clonotype: The junction does not match germline at one end; this may be a read error. The chain combines TRBV7-2 with TRBJ2-3, with 10 nucleotides matching TRBD2. Germline-derived CDR1 and CDR2 are SGHTA and FQGNSA. CDR3 length: 18 residues. Written as DNA, the CDR3 is TGTGCCGGCAGCTTAGGCCTAGCGGGGGCCCGTTACACAGATACGCAGTATTTT. Amino acid sequence: CAGSLGLAGARYTDTQYF. Full variable domain (outside the CDR3, taken from reference TRBV7-2 and TRBJ2-3): GAGVSQSPSNKVTEKGKDVELRCDPISGHTALYWYRQSLGQGLEFLIYFQGNSAPDKSGLPSDRFSAERTGGSVSTLTIQRTQQEDSAVYLCAGSLGLAGARYTDTQYFGPGTRLTVL.

V usage is TRBV7-9 and J usage is TRBJ2-1; 9 nucleotides agree with TRBD2. Per germline, CDR1 SEHNR and CDR2 FQNEAQ (reference sequence). There are 15 residues in the CDR3. J gave up 3 bases and V 5 bases, and 5 bases lay outside the gene matches. CDR3 in amino acids: CASSRLADLYNEQFF. DNA for the CDR3: TGTGCCAGCAGCCGACTAGCGGATCTCTACAATGAGCAGTTCTTC.

The V gene is TRBV4-2, the J gene TRBJ1-5; D call uncertain. CDR1 is LGHNA and CDR2 is YNFKEQ in the germline V gene. The CDR3 runs 16 residues. The ends were cut back, 0 bases at V and 4 bases at J, with 13 bases in the middle. The CDR3 bases are TGTGCCAGCAGCCAAGATCCGGGAGGGAAAAATCAGCCCCAGCATTTT. Encoded protein: CASSQDPGGKNQPQHF.

This chain connects TRBV29-1 to TRBJ1-1; D is undetermined. The CDR3 runs to 16 residues. Trimming stripped 0 bases from V and 2 bases from J, with 16 bases between. From germline, CDR1 is SQVTM and CDR2 ANQGSEA. This CDR3 is CSVEEHLAGINTEAFF. The CDR3 coding sequence is TGCAGCGTTGAAGAGCATTTGGCCGGCATAAACACTGAAGCTTTCTTT. The full variable domain, its missing parts supplied by reference TRBV29-1 and TRBJ1-1, is SAVISQKPSRDICQRGTSLTIQCQVDSQVTMMFWYRQQPGQSLTLIATANQGSEATYESGFVIDKFPISRPNLTFSTLTVSNMSPEDSSIYLCSVEEHLAGINTEAFFGQGTRLTVV.

In this sample, this clonotype turned up a few times. The chain links TRBV5-5 to TRBJ1-4; weak D call: TRBD1 (5 bases). This CDR3 comprises 15 residues. Looked up from germline, CDR1 is SGHKS and CDR2 is YYEKEE (reference sequence). Trimming shortened V by 3 bases and J by 2 bases, and 11 bases separated the two germline ends. CDR3 bases: TGTGCCAGCAGCTCCGAGGGACCCACTAATGAAAAACTGTTTTTT. This translates into CASSSEGPTNEKLFF.

Only a few counts were recorded for this clonotype. The rearrangement links TRBV20-1 to TRBJ2-2; TRBD2 aligns across 13 bases. Germline V CDR1 and CDR2: DFQATT, SNEGSKA (reference sequence). The CDR3 has 16 residues. J gave up 3 bases and V 4 bases, and 5 bases lay outside the gene matches. CDR3 DNA sequence: TGCAGTGCTACAACGACTAGCGGGGGGTACACCGGGGAGCTGTTTTTT. Translated, it gives CSATTTSGGYTGELFF.

In the case of this clonotype: One junction end does not reproduce the germline sequence, and a read error may be involved. The chain carries TRBV2 and TRBJ1-6, with a weak D call TRBD1 (6 bases). CDR1 and CDR2 from the germline V gene are SNHLY and FYNNEI. The CDR3 covers 16 residues. The CDR3 loop reads CASSVIGGSYNSPPHF. CDR3 bases: TGTGCCAGCAGTGTAATCGGGGGCTCCTATAATTCACCCCCCCACTTT.

This chain connects TRBV5-1 to TRBJ1-4, with TRBD1 as a possible D gene (6 bases). The V end lost 4 bases, the J end lost 3 bases, and 16 bases lay between the germline ends. Germline CDR1 reads SGHRS; CDR2 reads YFSETQ. CDR3 length: 16 residues. The CDR3 sequence is CASSRNTRGANEKLFF. The CDR3 region has the DNA TGCGCCAGCAGCCGTAATACCAGGGGAGCTAATGAAAAACTGTTTTTT.

This clonotype has only a few counts. The rearrangement uses TRBV5-1 and TRBJ2-3; D not certain. The CDR3 is 14 residues long. V lost 7 bases and J lost 0, with 12 bases in between. CDR1 is SGHRS and CDR2 is YFSETQ in the germline V gene. CDR3 in amino acids: CASGLGLSTDTQYF. The CDR3 coding sequence is TGCGCCAGCGGGCTCGGCCTTAGCACAGATACGCAGTATTTT.

There are a few counts of this clonotype. V usage is TRBV27 and J usage is TRBJ1-2; D is uncertain. V gave up 2 bases and J gave up 6 bases, with 13 bases separating them. The germline V gene has CDR1 MNHEY and CDR2 SMNVEV (reference sequence). The CDR3 loop spans 14 amino acids. CDR3 nucleotides: TGTGCCAGCAGTTTAGCGGGGAATAGTAATGGCTACACCTTC. This encodes CASSLAGNSNGYTF.

V is TRBV5-1 and J is TRBJ1-1; a possible D gene is TRBD1 (5 bases). Trimming pared 0 bases from V and 8 bases from J, leaving 23 bases between. Looked up from germline, CDR1 is SGHRS and CDR2 is YFSETQ. CDR3 size: 17 residues. CDR3 sequence: CASSLEPGPSPIQEAFF. The DNA for the CDR3 is TGCGCCAGCAGCTTGGAGCCGGGGCCCTCACCCATCCAGGAAGCTTTCTTT.

This clonotype was seen ten or more times. The chain carries TRBV27 and TRBJ2-4; D is perhaps TRBD1 (6 bases). Germline V gene sequence: CDR1 MNHEY, CDR2 SMNVEV (reference sequence). CDR3 size: 12 residues. Trimming left V 3 bases short and J 8 bases short, with 8 bases between. Here the CDR3 reads CASSFKGDIQYF. Here the CDR3 DNA reads TGTGCCAGCAGTTTTAAGGGGGACATTCAGTACTTC.

J is TRBJ2-7 and V is TRBV5-1; the D is unclear. The CDR3 loop spans 12 amino acids. The V end was cut by 0 bases, the J end by 6 bases, with 7 bases between. The germline CDR1 and CDR2 sequences are SGHRS and YFSETQ. The CDR3 protein is CASSLDGCEQYF. The CDR3 DNA follows: TGCGCCAGCAGCTTGGACGGATGCGAGCAGTACTTC.